This paragraph covers one T cell receptor beta chain sequence. This specimen comes from a study of response to subunit inactivated influenza vaccine. Per germline, CDR1 MNHEY and CDR2 SMNVEV (reference sequence). This CDR3 comprises 18 residues. Trimming removed 1 base from V and 4 bases from J; junction bases left unmatched: 12. Each CDR3 protein is one row after TCRdb ran MiXCR on the RT-PCR reads. This table has about 570,000 distinct CDR3 sequences, 10% to 12% appearing once. The same sample was also used in a study of T cells expressing NK-cell markers. This second study notes: 5'RACE template switching with UMIs generated TCR beta cDNA. Eight donors were sequenced, of whom seven were HCMV-seropositive, while the remaining one was HCMV-seronegative. Several experiments confined sorting to alpha-beta TCR T cells with an anti-gamma-delta TCR antibody. A few of the donors also had these clonotypes leading their CD3+CD56-NKG2C+ fraction. Whether expanded NKG2C+ T cell clones were HCMV-specific remained unclear.

This TCR was recovered from a man aged 50 to 60 who received an inactivated influenza vaccine. The chain employs TRBV27 and TRBJ2-3, with TRBD2 matching over 9 bases. Specimen: PBMCs from blood, collected on the day of vaccination. The CDR3 spells CASSLLAGVAGVADTQYF. The CDR3 DNA follows: TGTGCCAGCAGTTTATTAGCTGGGGTAGCGGGAGTTGCAGATACGCAGTATTTT.